This T cell receptor beta chain was found in a study of identical twins. MiXCR, run by TCRdb on the 5' RACE reads, gives a single entry per CDR3 protein. The sample shows around 690,000 distinct CDR3 sequences, 21% of them seen only once. Trimming took 1 base from V and 7 from J, leaving 9 bases between them. Looked up from germline, CDR1 is SGHRS and CDR2 is YFSETQ. The CDR3 runs to 13 residues. This sample was shared with a second study, whose subject was T cells expressing NK-cell markers. From that second work: Clarity on HCMV specificity was lacking for the expanded NKG2C+ T cell clones.

Sequencing was carried out using PBMCs. This sequence joins TRBV5-1 and TRBJ2-1; D is possibly TRBD2 (6 bases). This sequence originates from a woman aged 18-35 years in good health. CDR3 region: CASSLSAGNEQFF. The CDR3 DNA reads TGCGCCAGCAGCTTGTCCGCGGGAAATGAGCAGTTCTTC.